A selection of T cell receptor beta chains follows, all from one sample in a study of blood T cell repertoires in COVID-19. TCRdb's copy holds only in-frame clones and misses some; the assay was immunoSEQ multiplex PCR. Of a few hundred thousand clones in the sample, 86% were seen once. Sequencing was done on a sample of peripheral blood. Source of these receptors: a man aged 80 or over with acute or convalescent COVID-19. CDR3s include the opening cysteine and the closing phenylalanine or tryptophan. Each record gives: D gene, J gene, V gene, clone size, CDR3 protein, CDR3 DNA. D genes are given only for firm matches. Clone size is given for some rows only: seen once, a few or many times, or a class if the clone is expanded.

d_gene: .; j_gene: TRBJ1-5; v_gene: TRBV4-1; abundance: .; CDR3aa: CASSQESTRAQGPQHF; CDR3nt: TGCGCCAGCAGCCAAGAGAGCACCAGGGCACAAGGGCCCCAGCATTTT
d_gene: .; j_gene: TRBJ1-2; v_gene: TRBV11-2; abundance: .; CDR3aa: CASSPQGLRGGYTF; CDR3nt: TGTGCCAGCAGCCCTCAGGGGCTTCGGGGTGGCTACACCTTC
d_gene: .; j_gene: TRBJ1-1; v_gene: TRBV19; abundance: .; CDR3aa: CASSIKRKGTEAFF; CDR3nt: TGTGCCAGTAGTATCAAGCGGAAGGGCACTGAAGCTTTCTTT
d_gene: .; j_gene: TRBJ2-6; v_gene: TRBV5-1; abundance: .; CDR3aa: CASSQRSPGANSGANVLTF; CDR3nt: TGCGCCAGCAGCCAAAGGTCGCCAGGGGCCAACTCTGGGGCCAACGTCCTGACTTTC
d_gene: TRBD1; j_gene: TRBJ1-2; v_gene: TRBV3-1/TRBV3-2; abundance: .; CDR3aa: CASSQGQGVYGYTF; CDR3nt: TGTGCCAGCAGCCAAGGACAGGGCGTCTATGGCTACACCTTC
d_gene: TRBD1; j_gene: TRBJ1-5; v_gene: TRBV2; abundance: .; CDR3aa: CASSPGTVLQPQHF; CDR3nt: TGTGCCAGCAGTCCTGGGACAGTTTTGCAGCCCCAGCATTTT
d_gene: .; j_gene: TRBJ1-5; v_gene: TRBV6-6; abundance: .; CDR3aa: CASSRRRGGESNQPQHF; CDR3nt: TGTGCCAGCAGTCGGAGGAGGGGAGGCGAGAGCAATCAGCCCCAGCATTTT
d_gene: .; j_gene: TRBJ2-1; v_gene: TRBV10-3; abundance: .; CDR3aa: CAISVQGNNEQFF; CDR3nt: TGTGCCATCAGTGTCCAGGGTAACAATGAGCAGTTCTTC
d_gene: .; j_gene: TRBJ2-1; v_gene: TRBV12-3/TRBV12-4; abundance: .; CDR3aa: CASSLASLNEQFF; CDR3nt: TGTGCCAGCAGTTTGGCTAGCTTGAATGAGCAGTTCTTC
d_gene: .; j_gene: TRBJ1-2; v_gene: TRBV12-3/TRBV12-4; abundance: .; CDR3aa: CASSRPTAYGYTF; CDR3nt: TGTGCCAGCAGCCGCCCGACAGCTTATGGCTACACCTTC
d_gene: .; j_gene: TRBJ2-7; v_gene: TRBV29-1; abundance: .; CDR3aa: CSAEGSGAAEQYF; CDR3nt: TGCAGCGCCGAGGGGTCAGGGGCCGCCGAGCAGTACTTC
d_gene: TRBD2; j_gene: TRBJ2-5; v_gene: TRBV29-1; abundance: .; CDR3aa: CSVGKDSGRIETQYF; CDR3nt: TGCAGCGTTGGGAAAGATAGCGGGAGAATCGAGACCCAGTACTTC
d_gene: .; j_gene: TRBJ2-7; v_gene: TRBV20-1; abundance: .; CDR3aa: CSARAINEQYF; CDR3nt: TGCAGTGCTAGAGCTATTAACGAGCAGTACTTC
d_gene: .; j_gene: TRBJ2-2; v_gene: TRBV19; abundance: .; CDR3aa: CAASIQGTGELFF; CDR3nt: TGTGCAGCTAGTATACAGGGCACCGGGGAGCTGTTTTTT
d_gene: .; j_gene: TRBJ2-2; v_gene: TRBV10-1; abundance: .; CDR3aa: CASSEIRTGELFF; CDR3nt: TGCGCCAGCAGTGAGATTCGTACCGGGGAGCTGTTTTTT
d_gene: .; j_gene: TRBJ2-2; v_gene: TRBV10-3; abundance: .; CDR3aa: CAISDQGFGTGELFF; CDR3nt: TGTGCCATCAGTGATCAGGGGTTTGGCACCGGGGAGCTGTTTTTT
d_gene: .; j_gene: TRBJ1-1; v_gene: TRBV7-2; abundance: .; CDR3aa: CASSFFRLPNTEAFF; CDR3nt: TGTGCCAGCAGCTTTTTCCGTCTCCCGAACACTGAAGCTTTCTTT
d_gene: .; j_gene: TRBJ2-1; v_gene: TRBV4-1; abundance: .; CDR3aa: CASRLAGLTGEQFF; CDR3nt: TGCGCCAGCAGACTAGCCGGGCTTACGGGTGAGCAGTTCTTC
d_gene: TRBD2; j_gene: TRBJ2-5; v_gene: TRBV5-1; abundance: .; CDR3aa: CASSPPGREQETQYF; CDR3nt: TGCGCCAGCAGCCCCCCCGGGCGGGAGCAAGAGACCCAGTACTTC
d_gene: TRBD1; j_gene: TRBJ1-5; v_gene: TRBV19; abundance: .; CDR3aa: CASSIAWTGGASNQPQHF; CDR3nt: TGTGCCAGTAGTATAGCCTGGACAGGGGGCGCGAGCAATCAGCCCCAGCATTTT
d_gene: TRBD1; j_gene: TRBJ1-5; v_gene: TRBV18; abundance: .; CDR3aa: CASSPAVNRGHQPQHF; CDR3nt: TGTGCCAGCTCACCGGCCGTCAACAGGGGCCATCAGCCCCAGCATTTT
d_gene: TRBD2; j_gene: TRBJ2-7; v_gene: TRBV11-2; abundance: .; CDR3aa: CASSLATSGAYEQYF; CDR3nt: TGTGCCAGCAGCTTAGCAACTAGCGGGGCCTACGAGCAGTACTTC
d_gene: .; j_gene: TRBJ1-5; v_gene: TRBV13; abundance: .; CDR3aa: CASSFRTVVPQPQHF; CDR3nt: TGTGCCAGCAGCTTCCGGACAGTCGTCCCTCAGCCCCAGCATTTT
d_gene: .; j_gene: TRBJ2-7; v_gene: TRBV4-3; abundance: .; CDR3aa: CASSLGTSRSSYEQYF; CDR3nt: TGCGCCAGCAGCCTTGGGACTTCCAGGAGCTCCTACGAGCAGTACTTC
d_gene: TRBD1; j_gene: TRBJ1-1; v_gene: TRBV6-6; abundance: .; CDR3aa: CASSRPVTGSSLAEAFF; CDR3nt: TGTGCCAGCAGTCGACCCGTGACAGGGTCCTCCTTGGCTGAAGCTTTCTTT
d_gene: TRBD1; j_gene: TRBJ2-2; v_gene: TRBV29-1; abundance: .; CDR3aa: CSVRGQGTGELFF; CDR3nt: TGCAGCGTGAGGGGACAGGGGACCGGGGAGCTGTTTTTT
d_gene: .; j_gene: TRBJ1-1; v_gene: TRBV6-1; abundance: few; CDR3aa: CASSTDMNTEAFF; CDR3nt: TGTGCCAGCAGTACGGACATGAACACTGAAGCTTTCTTT
d_gene: TRBD2; j_gene: TRBJ2-2; v_gene: TRBV4-1; abundance: .; CDR3aa: CASSREAGGRGELFF; CDR3nt: TGCGCCAGCAGCCGGGAGGCGGGGGGTAGGGGGGAGCTGTTTTTT
d_gene: TRBD1; j_gene: TRBJ1-2; v_gene: TRBV24-1; abundance: few; CDR3aa: CATSDPDRGDIGYTF; CDR3nt: TGTGCCACCAGTGATCCAGACAGGGGAGACATTGGCTACACCTTC
d_gene: TRBD1; j_gene: TRBJ2-2; v_gene: TRBV5-1; abundance: .; CDR3aa: CASSRDRGGTGELFF; CDR3nt: TGCGCCAGCAGCAGAGACAGGGGTGGCACCGGGGAGCTGTTTTTT
d_gene: .; j_gene: TRBJ1-3; v_gene: TRBV13; abundance: .; CDR3aa: CASSPNTGNTIYF; CDR3nt: TGTGCCAGCAGCCCGAACACTGGAAACACCATATATTTT
d_gene: .; j_gene: TRBJ1-1; v_gene: TRBV15; abundance: .; CDR3aa: CATSRDGGNTEAFF; CDR3nt: TGTGCCACCAGCAGAGATGGAGGGAACACTGAAGCTTTCTTT
d_gene: .; j_gene: TRBJ1-6; v_gene: TRBV28; abundance: .; CDR3aa: CASSSQAYNSPLHF; CDR3nt: TGTGCCAGCAGCTCACAGGCGTATAATTCACCCCTCCACTTT
d_gene: .; j_gene: TRBJ2-4; v_gene: TRBV4-2; abundance: .; CDR3aa: CASSQGRELAKNIQYF; CDR3nt: TGTGCCAGCAGCCAAGGAAGGGAGCTAGCCAAAAACATTCAGTACTTC
d_gene: .; j_gene: TRBJ2-5; v_gene: TRBV5-4; abundance: .; CDR3aa: CASSRDTQETQYF; CDR3nt: TGTGCCAGCAGCCGGGACACTCAAGAGACCCAGTACTTC